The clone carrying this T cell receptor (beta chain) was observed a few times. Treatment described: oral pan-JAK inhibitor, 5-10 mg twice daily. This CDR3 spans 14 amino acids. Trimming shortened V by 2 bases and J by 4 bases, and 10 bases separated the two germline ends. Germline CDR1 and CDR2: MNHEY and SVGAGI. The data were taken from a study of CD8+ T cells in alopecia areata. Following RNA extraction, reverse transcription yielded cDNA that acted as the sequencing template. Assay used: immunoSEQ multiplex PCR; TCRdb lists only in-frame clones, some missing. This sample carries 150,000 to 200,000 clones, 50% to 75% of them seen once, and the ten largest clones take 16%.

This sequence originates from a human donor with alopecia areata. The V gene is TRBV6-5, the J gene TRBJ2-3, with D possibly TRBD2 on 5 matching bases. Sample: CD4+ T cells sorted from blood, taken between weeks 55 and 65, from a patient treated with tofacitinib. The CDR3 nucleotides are TGTGCCAGCAGTTACGCGCGGGCCCCAGATACGCAGTATTTT. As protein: CASSYARAPDTQYF.